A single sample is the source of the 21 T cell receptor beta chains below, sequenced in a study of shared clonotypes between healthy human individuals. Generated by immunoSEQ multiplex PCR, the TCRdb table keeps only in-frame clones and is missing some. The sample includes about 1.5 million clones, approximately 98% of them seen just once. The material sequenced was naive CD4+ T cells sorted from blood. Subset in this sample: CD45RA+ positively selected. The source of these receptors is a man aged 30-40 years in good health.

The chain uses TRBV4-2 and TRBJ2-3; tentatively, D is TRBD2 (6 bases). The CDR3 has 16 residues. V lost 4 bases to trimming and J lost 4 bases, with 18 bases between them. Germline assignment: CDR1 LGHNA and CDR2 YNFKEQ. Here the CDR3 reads CASSPPPSESPDTQYF. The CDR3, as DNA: TGTGCCAGCAGCCCTCCACCTAGCGAGTCCCCAGATACGCAGTATTTT.

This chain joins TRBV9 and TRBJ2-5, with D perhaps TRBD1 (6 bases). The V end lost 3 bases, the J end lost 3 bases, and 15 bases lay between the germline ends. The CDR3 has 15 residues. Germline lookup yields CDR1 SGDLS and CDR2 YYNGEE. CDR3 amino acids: CASSALGGREETQYF. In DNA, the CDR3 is TGTGCCAGCAGCGCTCTAGGGGGTAGGGAAGAGACCCAGTACTTC. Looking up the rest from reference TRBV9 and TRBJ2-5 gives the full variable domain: DSGVTQTPKHLITATGQRVTLRCSPRSGDLSVYWYQQSLDQGLQFLIQYYNGEERAKGNILERFSAQQFPDLHSELNLSSLELGDSALYFCASSALGGREETQYFGPGTRLLVL.

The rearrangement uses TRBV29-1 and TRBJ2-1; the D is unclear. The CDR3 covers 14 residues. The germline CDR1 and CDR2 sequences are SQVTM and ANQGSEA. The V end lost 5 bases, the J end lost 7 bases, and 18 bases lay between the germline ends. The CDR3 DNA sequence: TGCAGCGTTTCGGGTAGGGTCCTACCAAATGAGCAGTTCTTC. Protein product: CSVSGRVLPNEQFF.

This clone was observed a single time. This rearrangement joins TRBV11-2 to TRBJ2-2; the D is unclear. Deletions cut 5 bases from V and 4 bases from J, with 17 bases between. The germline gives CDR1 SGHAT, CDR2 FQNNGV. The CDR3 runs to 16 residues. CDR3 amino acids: CASSPPSFRFTGELFF. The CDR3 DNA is TGTGCCAGCAGCCCCCCAAGTTTCCGGTTCACCGGGGAGCTGTTTTTT. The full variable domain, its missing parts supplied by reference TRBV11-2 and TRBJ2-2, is EAGVAQSPRYKIIEKRQSVAFWCNPISGHATLYWYQQILGQGPKLLIQFQNNGVVDDSQLPKDRFSAERLKGVDSTLKIQPAKLEDSAVYLCASSPPSFRFTGELFFGEGSRLTVL.

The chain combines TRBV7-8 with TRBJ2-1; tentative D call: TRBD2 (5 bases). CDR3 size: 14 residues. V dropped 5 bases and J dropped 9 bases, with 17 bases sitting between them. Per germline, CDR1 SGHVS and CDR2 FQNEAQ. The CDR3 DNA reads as TGTGCCAGCAGCCTTCAACGGACTCTCGGTGAGCAGTTCTTC. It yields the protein CASSLQRTLGEQFF.

CDR3 DNA sequence: TGTGCCAGCAGCTTAGGGGGAGAAGCAGATACGCAGTATTTT. Protein sequence: CASSLGGEADTQYF. The gene calls are TRBV11-3 and TRBJ2-3; D is perhaps TRBD2 (5 bases). Trimming took off 1 base at V and 4 bases at J, with 9 bases between the two ends. The germline V gene encodes CDR1 SGHNT and CDR2 YENEEA. The CDR3 loop spans 14 amino acids. Based on the CDR3 plus reference TRBV11-3 and TRBJ2-3, the full variable domain is EAGVVQSPRYKIIEKKQPVAFWCNPISGHNTLYWYLQNLGQGPELLIRYENEEAVDDSQLPKDRFSAERLKGVDSTLKIQPAELGDSAVYLCASSLGGEADTQYFGPGTRLTVL.

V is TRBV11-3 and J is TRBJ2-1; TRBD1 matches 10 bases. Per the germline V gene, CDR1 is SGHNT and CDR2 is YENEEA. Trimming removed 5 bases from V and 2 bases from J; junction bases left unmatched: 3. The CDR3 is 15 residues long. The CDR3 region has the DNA TGTGCCAGCAGCCCTGGACAGGGGGCCTACAATGAGCAGTTCTTC. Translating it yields CASSPGQGAYNEQFF.

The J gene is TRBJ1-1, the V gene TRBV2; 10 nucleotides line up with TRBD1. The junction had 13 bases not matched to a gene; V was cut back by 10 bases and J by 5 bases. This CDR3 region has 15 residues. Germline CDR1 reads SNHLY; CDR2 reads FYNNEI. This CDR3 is CAIIPGQGFLTEAFF. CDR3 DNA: TGTGCCATCATACCGGGACAGGGGTTTCTGACTGAAGCTTTCTTT.

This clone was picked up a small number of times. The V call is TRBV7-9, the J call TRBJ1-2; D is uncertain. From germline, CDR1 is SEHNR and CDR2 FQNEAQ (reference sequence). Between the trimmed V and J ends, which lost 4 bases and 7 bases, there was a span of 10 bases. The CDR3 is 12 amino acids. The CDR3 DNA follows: TGTGCCAGCAGCTCTAGCGGAGGTGGCTACACCTTC. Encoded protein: CASSSSGGGYTF. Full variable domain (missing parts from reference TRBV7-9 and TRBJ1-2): DTGVSQNPRHKITKRGQNVTFRCDPISEHNRLYWYRQTLGQGPEFLTYFQNEAQLEKSRLLSDRFSAERPKGSFSTLEIQRTEQGDSAMYLCASSSSGGGYTFGSGTRLTVV.

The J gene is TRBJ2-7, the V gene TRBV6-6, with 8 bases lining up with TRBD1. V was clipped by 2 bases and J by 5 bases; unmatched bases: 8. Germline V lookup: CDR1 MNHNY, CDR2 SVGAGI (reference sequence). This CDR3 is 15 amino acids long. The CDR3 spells CASSYPRGQAHEQYF. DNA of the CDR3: TGTGCCAGCAGTTACCCGCGGGGACAGGCCCACGAGCAGTACTTC.

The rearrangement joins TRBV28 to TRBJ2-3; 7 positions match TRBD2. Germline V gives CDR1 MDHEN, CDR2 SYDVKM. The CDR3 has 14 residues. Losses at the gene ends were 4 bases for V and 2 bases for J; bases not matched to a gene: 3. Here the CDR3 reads CASSSAGNTDTQYF. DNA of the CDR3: TGTGCCAGCAGTTCAGCGGGAAACACAGATACGCAGTATTTT.

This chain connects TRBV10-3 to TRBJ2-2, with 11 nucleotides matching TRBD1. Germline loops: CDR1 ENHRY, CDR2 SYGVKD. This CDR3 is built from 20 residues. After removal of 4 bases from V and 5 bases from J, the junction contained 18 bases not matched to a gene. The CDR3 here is CAISAGQGVEGDSQTGELFF. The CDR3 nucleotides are TGTGCCATCAGTGCGGGACAGGGGGTAGAGGGTGACTCACAGACCGGGGAGCTGTTTTTT.

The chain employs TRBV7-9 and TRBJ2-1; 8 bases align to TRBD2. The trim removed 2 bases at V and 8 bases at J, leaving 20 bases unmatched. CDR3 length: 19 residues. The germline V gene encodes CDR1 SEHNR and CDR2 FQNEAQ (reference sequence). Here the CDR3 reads CASSLTSRGTSLAGDEQFF. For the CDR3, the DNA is TGTGCCAGCAGCTTAACGAGTCGGGGGACTAGTCTGGCGGGAGATGAGCAGTTCTTC.

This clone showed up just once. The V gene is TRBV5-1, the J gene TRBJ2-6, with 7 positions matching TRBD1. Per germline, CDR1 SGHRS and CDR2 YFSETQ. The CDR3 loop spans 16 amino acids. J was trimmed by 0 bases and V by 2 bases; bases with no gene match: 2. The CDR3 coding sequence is TGCGCCAGCAGCTTAACAGGGGTCTCTGGGGCCAACGTCCTGACTTTC. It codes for CASSLTGVSGANVLTF.

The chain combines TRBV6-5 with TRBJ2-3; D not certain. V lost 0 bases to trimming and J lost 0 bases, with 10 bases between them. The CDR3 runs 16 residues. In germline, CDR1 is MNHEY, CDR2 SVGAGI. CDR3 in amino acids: CASSYSQVSSTDTQYF. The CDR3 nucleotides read TGTGCCAGCAGTTACTCGCAGGTCTCGAGCACAGATACGCAGTATTTT.

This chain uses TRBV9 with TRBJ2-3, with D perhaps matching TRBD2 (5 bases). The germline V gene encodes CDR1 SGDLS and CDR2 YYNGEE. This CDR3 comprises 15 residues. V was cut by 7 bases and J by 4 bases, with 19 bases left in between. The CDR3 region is CASGLAGPSADTQYF. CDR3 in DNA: TGTGCCAGCGGACTCGCTGGCCCGAGTGCAGATACGCAGTATTTT. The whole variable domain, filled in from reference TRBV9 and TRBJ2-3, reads DSGVTQTPKHLITATGQRVTLRCSPRSGDLSVYWYQQSLDQGLQFLIQYYNGEERAKGNILERFSAQQFPDLHSELNLSSLELGDSALYFCASGLAGPSADTQYFGPGTRLTVL.

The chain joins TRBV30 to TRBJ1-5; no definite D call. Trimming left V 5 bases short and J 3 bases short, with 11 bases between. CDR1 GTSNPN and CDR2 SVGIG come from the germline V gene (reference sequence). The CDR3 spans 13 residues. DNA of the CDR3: TGTGCCTGGGCTTCCGACGACAATCAGCCCCAGCATTTT. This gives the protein CAWASDDNQPQHF. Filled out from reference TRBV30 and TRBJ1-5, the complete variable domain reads SQTIHQWPATLVQPVGSPLSLECTVEGTSNPNLYWYRQAAGRGLQLLFYSVGIGQISSEVPQNLSASRPQDRQFILSSKKLLLSDSGFYLCAWASDDNQPQHFGDGTRLSIL.

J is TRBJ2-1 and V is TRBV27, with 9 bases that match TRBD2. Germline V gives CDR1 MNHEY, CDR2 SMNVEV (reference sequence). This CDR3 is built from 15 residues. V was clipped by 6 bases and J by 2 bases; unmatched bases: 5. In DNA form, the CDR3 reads TGTGCCAGCAGCCTTCCTAGCGGGACCTACAATGAGCAGTTCTTC. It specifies CASSLPSGTYNEQFF.

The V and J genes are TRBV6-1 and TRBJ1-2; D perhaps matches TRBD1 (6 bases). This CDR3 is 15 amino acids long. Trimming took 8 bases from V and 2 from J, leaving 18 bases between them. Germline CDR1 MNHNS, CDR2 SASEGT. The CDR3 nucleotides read TGTGCCAGCCTTTTCTACGGGGGCGACAACTATGGCTACACCTTC. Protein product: CASLFYGGDNYGYTF.

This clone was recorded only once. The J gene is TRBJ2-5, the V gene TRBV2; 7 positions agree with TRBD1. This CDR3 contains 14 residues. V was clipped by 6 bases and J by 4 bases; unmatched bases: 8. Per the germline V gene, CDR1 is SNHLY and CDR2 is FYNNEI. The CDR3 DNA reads TGTGCCAGCAGGTACAGGGGAGTAGGAGAGACCCAGTACTTC. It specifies CASRYRGVGETQYF.

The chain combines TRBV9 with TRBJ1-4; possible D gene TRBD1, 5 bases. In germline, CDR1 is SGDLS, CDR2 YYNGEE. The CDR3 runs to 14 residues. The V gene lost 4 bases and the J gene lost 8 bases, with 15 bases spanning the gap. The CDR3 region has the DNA TGTGCCAGCAGCCCCAGAGGAGGGGACGAAAAACTGTTTTTT. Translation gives CASSPRGGDEKLFF.